The table lists the clone carrying this T cell receptor beta chain with a few counts. As yet, its antigen is unknown. This CDR3 has 11 residues. Deletions cut 6 bases from V and 6 bases from J, with 5 bases between. Looked up from germline, CDR1 is SNHLY and CDR2 is FYNNEI. This was a survey-level run. Using immunoSEQ multiplex PCR, the repertoire was profiled, and TCRdb retains in-frame clones only, with some absent. The sample includes around 35,000 clones, around 90% seen only once; the top ten take around 3.3%. This record comes from a study of STAT5B mutations in CD4+ large granular lymphocyte leukemia. Study outcomes and limitations: Patient CD4-sorted repertoires looked more clonal than healthy CD4+ repertoires, even without putative leukemic clones.

Controls came from buffy coats of healthy blood donors. Specimen: CD4+ T cells from blood buffy coats. This sequence joins TRBV2 and TRBJ2-2; D is uncertain. This receptor was taken from a human donor in good health. CDR3 amino acids: CASRGSGELFF. The CDR3 coding sequence is TGTGCCAGCAGGGGGTCCGGGGAGCTGTTTTTT.